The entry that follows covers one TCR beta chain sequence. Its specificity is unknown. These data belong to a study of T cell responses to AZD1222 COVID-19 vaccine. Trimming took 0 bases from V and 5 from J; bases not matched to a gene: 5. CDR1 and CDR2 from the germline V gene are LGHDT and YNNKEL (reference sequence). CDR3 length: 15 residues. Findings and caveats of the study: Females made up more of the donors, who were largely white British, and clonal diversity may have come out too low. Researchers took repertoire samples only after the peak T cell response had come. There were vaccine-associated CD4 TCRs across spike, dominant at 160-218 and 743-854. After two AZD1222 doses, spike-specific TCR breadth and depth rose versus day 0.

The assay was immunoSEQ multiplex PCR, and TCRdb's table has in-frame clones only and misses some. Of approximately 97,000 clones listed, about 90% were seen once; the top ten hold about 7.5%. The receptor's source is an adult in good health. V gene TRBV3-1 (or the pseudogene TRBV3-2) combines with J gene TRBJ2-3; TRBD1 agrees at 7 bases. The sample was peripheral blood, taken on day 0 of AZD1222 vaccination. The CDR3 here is CASSQDGTVGDTQYF. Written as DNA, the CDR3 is TGTGCCAGCAGCCAAGACGGGACAGTCGGAGATACGCAGTATTTT.